This T cell receptor (beta chain) is drawn from a study of blood T cell repertoires in COVID-19. For the study at large: Sites across the United States, Italy and Spain contributed samples from acute and convalescent COVID-19.

Two consecutive negative NP/OP PCR tests, clearance, or resolved symptoms defined Cohort 3 recovery. CDR1 SGHTS and CDR2 YDEGEE come from the germline V gene. The CDR3 is 14 residues long. V was shortened by 3 bases and J by 4 bases, with 10 bases between the two germline ends. Original handling: Amplification of reference gene primers provided the estimated nucleated cell counts. TCRdb's table, derived via immunoSEQ multiplex PCR, lists solely in-frame clones and lacks some. The V and J calls and the clone size are those of that table, but D and trimming were determined from the DNA. The data hold over 200,000 clones, with roughly 85% observed a single time.

The sequencing sample was made of PBMCs or T cells enriched from blood (not recorded which). The TCR was taken from a middle-aged man who had recovered from COVID-19. The chain combines TRBV5-8 with TRBJ1-4; D remains ambiguous. The CDR3 protein is CASSYSGINEKLFF. CDR3 nucleotides: TGTGCCAGCAGCTACAGCGGAATTAATGAAAAACTGTTTTTT.